This T cell receptor (beta chain) emerged from a study of T cell responses to AZD1222 COVID-19 vaccine. V lost 3 bases and J lost 11, with 14 bases in between. There are 13 residues in the CDR3. Study-level points and caveats: Without day 14 samples, only post-peak T cell repertoires were studied. Baseline serology detected seropositivity in only six or seven AZD1222 recipients.

To note about this clone: Its antigen is currently unknown.

Here immunoSEQ multiplex PCR was the method, and the copy in TCRdb shows in-frame clones only, minus some. The sample holds nearly 100,000 clones, roughly 88% seen once. The chain is built from TRBV12-3 or TRBV12-4 and TRBJ1-5; D uncertain. The input for sequencing was peripheral blood, taken on day 0 of AZD1222 vaccination. The sequence was collected from an adult in good health. CDR3 residues: CASSFGREVAQHF. CDR3 in DNA: TGTGCCAGCAGTTTCGGGAGGGAAGTAGCCCAGCATTTT.